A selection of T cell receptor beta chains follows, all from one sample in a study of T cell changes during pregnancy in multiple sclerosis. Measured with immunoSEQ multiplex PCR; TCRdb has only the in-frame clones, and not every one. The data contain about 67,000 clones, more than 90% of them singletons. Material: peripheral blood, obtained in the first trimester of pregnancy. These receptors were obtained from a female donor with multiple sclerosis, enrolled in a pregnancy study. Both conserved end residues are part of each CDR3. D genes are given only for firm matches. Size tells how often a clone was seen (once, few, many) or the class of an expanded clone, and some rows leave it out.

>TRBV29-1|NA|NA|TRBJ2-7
CSGESRPISYEQYF
TGCAGCGGGGAGTCACGGCCTATTTCCTACGAGCAGTACTTC
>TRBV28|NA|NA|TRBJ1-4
CASSSDRSNEKLFF
TGTGCCAGCAGTTCGGACAGATCTAATGAAAAACTGTTTTTT
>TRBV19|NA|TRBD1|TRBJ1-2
CASSISTDRGYGYTF
TGTGCCAGTAGTATATCCACGGACAGGGGTTATGGCTACACCTTC
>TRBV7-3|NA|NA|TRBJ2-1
CASSSPGSSNEQFF
TGTGCCAGCAGCTCCCCCGGGAGCTCCAATGAGCAGTTCTTC
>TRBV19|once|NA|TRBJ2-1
CASSKGTGSYNEQFF
TGTGCCAGTAGTAAGGGAACAGGATCATACAATGAGCAGTTCTTC
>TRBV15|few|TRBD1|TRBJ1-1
CATSSGDSRKAFF
TGTGCCACCAGCAGTGGGGACAGTCGCAAAGCTTTCTTT
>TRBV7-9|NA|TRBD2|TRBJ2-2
CASEGLANTGELFF
TGTGCCAGCGAGGGACTAGCAAACACCGGGGAGCTGTTTTTT
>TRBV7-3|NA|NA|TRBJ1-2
CASSSGPYGYTF
TGTGCCAGCAGCTCTGGGCCTTATGGCTACACCTTC
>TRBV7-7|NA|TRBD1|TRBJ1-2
CASSTAGTGYGYTF
TGTGCCAGCAGCACCGCCGGGACAGGCTATGGCTACACCTTC
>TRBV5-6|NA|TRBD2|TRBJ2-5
CASSSLAGGPVRETQYF
TGTGCCAGCAGCTCCCTAGCGGGAGGGCCGGTGAGGGAGACCCAGTACTTC
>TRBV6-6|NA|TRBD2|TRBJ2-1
CASSTSGGAYNEQFF
TGTGCCAGCAGCACTAGCGGGGGGGCCTACAATGAGCAGTTCTTC
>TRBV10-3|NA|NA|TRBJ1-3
CAISDQGISGNTIYF
TGTGCCATCAGTGACCAGGGTATCTCTGGAAACACCATATATTTT
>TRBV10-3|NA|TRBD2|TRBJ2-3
CAISELGKGGTDTQYF
TGTGCCATCAGTGAACTGGGGAAGGGAGGGACAGATACGCAGTATTTT
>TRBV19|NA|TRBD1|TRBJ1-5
CASSEGAGQPQHF
TGTGCCAGTAGTGAGGGGGCGGGTCAGCCCCAGCATTTT
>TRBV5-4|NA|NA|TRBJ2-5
CASSSGENQETQYF
TGTGCCAGCAGCTCAGGGGAAAACCAAGAGACCCAGTACTTC
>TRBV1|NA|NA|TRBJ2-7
CTSSPTWGGGYEQYF
TGCACCAGCAGCCCGACGTGGGGGGGAGGCTACGAGCAGTACTTC
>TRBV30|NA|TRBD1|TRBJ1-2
CAWSVQGEYGYTF
TGTGCCTGGAGTGTACAGGGGGAGTATGGCTACACCTTC
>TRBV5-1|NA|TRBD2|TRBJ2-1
CASSLFQRGGGYNEQFF
TGCGCCAGCAGCTTGTTCCAGCGGGGGGGTGGGTACAATGAGCAGTTCTTC
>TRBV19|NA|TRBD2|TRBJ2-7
CASRDSAGVSYEQYF
TGTGCCAGTAGGGACTCAGCGGGAGTAAGCTACGAGCAGTACTTC
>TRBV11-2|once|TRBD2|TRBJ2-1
CASSPTGGNEQFF
TGTGCCAGCAGCCCGACGGGGGGGAATGAGCAGTTCTTC
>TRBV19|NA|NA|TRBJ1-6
CASSIGRPGAGPPLHF
TGTGCCAGTAGTATTGGGAGACCTGGCGCCGGGCCACCCCTCCACTTT
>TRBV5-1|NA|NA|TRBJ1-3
CASSRDNGNTIYF
TGCGCCAGCAGCCGGGACAATGGAAACACCATATATTTT
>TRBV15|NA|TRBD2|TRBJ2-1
CATSRGAGGQREQFF
TGTGCCACCAGCAGAGGAGCGGGAGGGCAGAGGGAGCAGTTCTTC
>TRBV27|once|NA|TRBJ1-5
CASSPFLLGADQPQHF
TGTGCCAGCAGTCCCTTTTTATTAGGGGCGGATCAGCCCCAGCATTTT
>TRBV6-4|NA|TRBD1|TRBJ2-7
CASSEKLDRASYEQYF
TGTGCCAGCAGCGAGAAATTGGACAGGGCCTCCTACGAGCAGTACTTC
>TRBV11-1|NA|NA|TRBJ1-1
CASSSRQNTEAFF
TGTGCCAGCAGCTCCAGACAGAACACTGAAGCTTTCTTT
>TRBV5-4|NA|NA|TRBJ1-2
CASSPALDSRYGYTF
TGTGCCAGCAGTCCCGCGTTGGACAGCCGCTATGGCTACACCTTC
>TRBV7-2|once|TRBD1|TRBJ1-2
CASRPGTGVGYTF
TGTGCCAGCAGACCCGGGACAGGGGTAGGCTACACCTTC
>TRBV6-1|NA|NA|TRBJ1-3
CASSEYRRNTIYF
TGTGCCAGCAGTGAGTATAGAAGAAACACCATATATTTT
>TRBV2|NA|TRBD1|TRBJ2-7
CASSNEAPGQVLYEQYF
TGTGCCAGCAGCAACGAAGCGCCGGGACAGGTTCTGTACGAGCAGTACTTC
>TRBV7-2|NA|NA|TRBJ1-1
CASSLVEQWTEAFF
TGTGCCAGCAGCTTAGTTGAGCAATGGACTGAAGCTTTCTTT
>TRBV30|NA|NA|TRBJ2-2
CAWSGSLINTGELFF
TGTGCCTGGAGCGGGAGCCTTATTAACACCGGGGAGCTGTTTTTT
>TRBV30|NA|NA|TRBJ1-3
CAWSVSLGNTIYF
TGTGCCTGGAGTGTGAGTTTGGGAAACACCATATATTTT
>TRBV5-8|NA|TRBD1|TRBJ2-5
CASSLLPLGTAFETQYF
TGTGCCAGCAGCTTGTTGCCGCTCGGGACAGCTTTTGAGACCCAGTACTTC
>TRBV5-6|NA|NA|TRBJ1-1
CASSSLGGNTEAFF
TGTGCCAGCAGCTCTCTCGGAGGGAACACTGAAGCTTTCTTT
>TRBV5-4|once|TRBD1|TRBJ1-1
CASSPGQGRSTEAFF
TGTGCCAGCAGCCCTGGACAGGGCCGTTCCACTGAAGCTTTCTTT
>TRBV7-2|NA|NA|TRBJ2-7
CASSFADSISYEQYF
TGTGCCAGCAGCTTTGCGGACAGCATCTCCTACGAGCAGTACTTC
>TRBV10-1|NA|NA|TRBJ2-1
CASSESGGLYNEQFF
TGCGCCAGCAGTGAGTCCGGGGGGCTCTACAATGAGCAGTTCTTC
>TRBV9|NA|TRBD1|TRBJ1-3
CASSALTLTGSGNTIYF
TGTGCCAGCAGCGCCCTAACCCTGACAGGGAGTGGAAACACCATATATTTT
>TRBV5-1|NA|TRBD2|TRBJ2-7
CASSLGLAGNSYEQYF
TGCGCCAGCAGCTTGGGACTAGCGGGAAACTCCTACGAGCAGTACTTC
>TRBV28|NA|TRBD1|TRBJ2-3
CASRPDRGRTDTQYF
TGTGCCAGCAGGCCGGACAGGGGGCGCACAGATACGCAGTATTTT